What follows are 25 T cell receptor beta chains derived from one specimen sequenced in a study of molecular identifiers for immune sequencing clone quantification. MiXCR, applied by TCRdb to the PCR reads, yields one record per CDR3 protein. The profile shows over 550,000 distinct CDR3 sequences, about 25% of them singletons. Sequencing was carried out using naive CD8+ T cells from blood, with Jurkat cell RNA spiked in. Subset described: FACS-sorted CD8+CD4-CCR7+CD45RA+ naive T cells. These receptors were collected from a human donor in good health. Some libraries in this study had Jurkat cell RNA spiked in.

The chain joins TRBV11-1 to TRBJ2-1; D possibly uses TRBD1 or TRBD2 (5 bases each). Trimming took off 2 bases at V and 3 bases at J, with 14 bases between the two ends. Germline V gene sequence: CDR1 SGHAT, CDR2 FQDESV (reference sequence). This CDR3 has 16 amino acids. CDR3 loop: CASSLSGDPNYNEQFF. CDR3 DNA: TGTGCCAGCAGCTTATCTGGGGACCCCAACTACAATGAGCAGTTCTTC.

This clonotype has a count of ten or more. The chain has TRBV7-9 and TRBJ2-5; D is uncertain. Germline assignment: CDR1 SEHNR and CDR2 FQNEAQ (reference sequence). V was clipped by 4 bases and J by 1 base, with 4 bases between them. This CDR3 contains 12 residues. This CDR3 is CASSWIQETQYF. CDR3 nucleotide sequence: TGTGCCAGCAGCTGGATCCAAGAGACCCAGTACTTC.

In regard to this clonotype: A read error is possible here, since a much larger clone lies one base away. J is TRBJ1-3 and V is TRBV29-1, with TRBD1 as a possible D gene (6 bases). The length of the CDR3 is 13 residues. Germline CDR1 reads SQVTM; CDR2 reads ANQGSEA. CDR3 loop: CSVVGGPGSTIYF. The CDR3 DNA follows: TGCAGCGTTGTCGGGGGCCCTGGAAGCACCATATATTTT.

As to this clonotype: The junction does not match germline at one end; this may be a read error. V and J are TRBV7-2 and TRBJ2-7, with unresolved D. The CDR3 totals 16 residues. CDR1 and CDR2 from the germline V gene are SGHTA and FQGNSA. The CDR3 sequence is CASGFLGSELTYEQYF. The CDR3 nucleotides are TGTGCCAGCGGCTTCCTAGGGTCGGAACTCACCTACGAGCAGTACTTC.

With regard to this clonotype: One end of the junction varies from germline; a read error may be responsible. The V and J genes are TRBV5-6 and TRBJ2-5; D call uncertain. CDR1 is SGHDT, CDR2 YYEEEE, per germline. CDR3 length: 13 amino acids. CDR3 sequence: CAGSFKYQETQYF. The CDR3 DNA is TGTGCCGGCAGCTTTAAGTACCAAGAGACCCAGTACTTC.

The chain combines TRBV27 with TRBJ2-7; 11 positions agree with TRBD2. CDR3 length: 15 amino acids. CDR1 is MNHEY and CDR2 is SMNVEV in the germline V gene (reference sequence). With 6 bases clipped from V and 4 bases from J, the junction kept 8 bases outside the gene matches. CDR3 nucleotide sequence: TGTGCCAGCAGCTCTACTAGCGGGAGTTGGTACGAGCAGTACTTC. Encoded protein: CASSSTSGSWYEQYF.

In this sample, this clonotype turned up many times. This chain joins TRBV4-3 and TRBJ2-7; 11 positions match TRBD2. With 0 bases clipped from V and 3 bases from J, the junction kept 1 base outside the gene matches. Germline V lookup: CDR1 LGHNA, CDR2 YSLEER. The CDR3 is 15 amino acids. The CDR3 region is CASSQETSGDYEQYF. The CDR3, as DNA: TGCGCCAGCAGCCAAGAGACTAGCGGGGACTACGAGCAGTACTTC.

This clonotype was picked up many times. This chain joins TRBV13 and TRBJ2-6; D is unclear. CDR3 size: 15 residues. Trimming removed 5 bases at V and 2 bases at J, with 10 bases between. Germline V gene sequence: CDR1 PRHDT, CDR2 FYEKMQ (reference sequence). For the CDR3, the DNA is TGTGCCAGCAGCGGCATCGCCACTGGGGCCAACGTCCTGACTTTC. It yields the protein CASSGIATGANVLTF.

This clonotype was detected a few times. The chain recombines TRBV10-3 with TRBJ1-2; 7 nucleotides agree with TRBD1. CDR1 is ENHRY and CDR2 is SYGVKD in the germline V gene. V shed 2 bases, J shed 3 bases, and the junction held 12 bases outside the gene matches. CDR3 length equals 17 residues. Here the CDR3 DNA reads TGTGCCATCAGTGAGATCAAGGGGACAGTCAGTGACTATGGCTACACCTTC. Amino acids: CAISEIKGTVSDYGYTF.

V gene TRBV19 combines with J gene TRBJ2-7; a possible D gene is TRBD2 (7 bases). This CDR3 is 12 amino acids long. V lost 10 bases to trimming and J lost 6 bases, with 16 bases between them. Germline V gives CDR1 LNHDA, CDR2 SQIVND (reference sequence). The CDR3 DNA reads as TGTGCCAAGGGGGGGGGACTGCTCGAGCAGTACTTC. Its translation: CAKGGGLLEQYF.

V usage is TRBV9 and J usage is TRBJ1-1; no definite D call. CDR3 length: 15 residues. CDR1 is SGDLS and CDR2 is YYNGEE in the germline V gene. V was shortened by 0 bases and J by 1 base, with 10 bases between the two germline ends. The CDR3 region is CASSVGVDPNTEAFF. The CDR3 region has the DNA TGTGCCAGCAGCGTAGGGGTAGACCCGAACACTGAAGCTTTCTTT.

In its sample, this clonotype was seen many times. The chain combines TRBV12-3 or TRBV12-4 with TRBJ1-4; D remains ambiguous. Trimming removed 5 bases at V and 3 bases at J, with 7 bases between. CDR3 length equals 13 residues. The CDR3 region is CASSTAPNEKLFF. The CDR3 nucleotides read TGTGCCAGCAGTACAGCTCCTAATGAAAAACTGTTTTTT.

The V call is TRBV7-3, the J call TRBJ2-3; 9 positions match TRBD2. Germline V gene data show CDR1 as SGHTA and CDR2 as FQGTGA. The CDR3 loop spans 14 amino acids. With 3 bases clipped from V and 11 bases from J, the junction kept 9 bases outside the gene matches. CDR3 in DNA: TGTGCCAGCAGCTTGGGCGGGAGGGCTGGGGGGCAGTATTTT. Translating it yields CASSLGGRAGGQYF. Supplemented by reference TRBV7-3 and TRBJ2-3, the full variable domain reads GAGVSQTPSNKVTEKGKYVELRCDPISGHTALYWYRQSLGQGPEFLIYFQGTGAADDSGLPNDRFFAVRPEGSVSTLKIQRTERGDSAVYLCASSLGGRAGGQYFGPGTRLTVL.

This clonotype was counted ten times or more. This chain links TRBV5-1 with TRBJ2-3, with D maybe TRBD2 (5 bases). CDR3 size: 16 residues. Germline CDR1 reads SGHRS; CDR2 reads YFSETQ. V was clipped by 6 bases and J by 2 bases, with 19 bases between them. The CDR3 loop is CASTLWVERTTDTQYF. In DNA, the CDR3 is TGCGCCAGCACCCTATGGGTGGAGCGGACCACAGATACGCAGTATTTT.

This clonotype has at least ten counts. V and J are TRBV15 and TRBJ2-7; D gene uncertain. From germline, CDR1 is LNHNV and CDR2 YYDKDF (reference sequence). The ends were cut back, 3 bases at V and 6 bases at J, with 15 bases in the middle. The CDR3 runs 14 residues. The CDR3 region is CATSRERYPPEQYF. In DNA, the CDR3 is TGTGCCACCAGCAGGGAGAGATACCCCCCCGAGCAGTACTTC.

This clonotype turned up a few times. J is TRBJ1-1 and V is TRBV4-3; D is uncertain. In germline, CDR1 is LGHNA, CDR2 YSLEER. The V end lost 4 bases, the J end lost 7 bases, and 10 bases lay between the germline ends. The CDR3 totals 12 residues. CDR3 bases: TGCGCCAGCAGCCGAGATCCGGGTGAAGCTTTCTTT. Amino acids: CASSRDPGEAFF.

On this clonotype: The junction departs from the called germline gene at one end, perhaps through a read error. The CDR3 DNA reads as TGTGCCAGCAGTTACGACTACCACAGGGACCAAGAGCCCCAGTACTTC. Translating it yields CASSYDYHRDQEPQYF. This rearrangement joins TRBV6-2 or TRBV6-3 to TRBJ2-5; D might be TRBD1 (6 bases). The CDR3 is made up of 16 amino acids. Germline V gene sequence: CDR1 MNHEY, CDR2 SVGEGT.

J is TRBJ1-5 and V is TRBV20-1; tentatively, D is TRBD1 (6 bases). The CDR3 is 15 residues long. Deletions cut 1 base from V and 3 bases from J, with 13 bases between. Germline-derived CDR1 and CDR2 are DFQATT and SNEGSKA (reference sequence). As DNA, the CDR3 is TGCAGTGCTAGAGTAGCGGGACAATACAATCAGCCCCAGCATTTT. It yields the protein CSARVAGQYNQPQHF.

In its sample, this clonotype was seen once. A much larger clonotype is one base distant, so this may be a read error. The rearrangement links TRBV6-5 to TRBJ2-7, with D perhaps matching TRBD1 (6 bases). Germline values: CDR1 MNHEY, CDR2 SVGAGI. This CDR3 comprises 13 residues. DNA for the CDR3: TGTGCCAGCAGAACGGACAGAGACTACGAGCGGTACTTC. Protein sequence: CASRTDRDYERYF.

The chain combines TRBV30 with TRBJ2-3; TRBD2 agrees at 12 bases. Germline CDR1 is GTSNPN and CDR2 is SVGIG (reference sequence). The CDR3 runs to 17 residues. V shed 1 base and J 1 base; nucleotides not matched to a gene: 6. Here the CDR3 DNA reads TGTGCCTGGAGTGCTGGCCTAGCGGGAGGGGGCACAGATACGCAGTATTTT. It codes for CAWSAGLAGGGTDTQYF.

As regards this clonotype: The junction departs from the called germline gene at one end, perhaps through a read error. The chain joins TRBV7-9 to TRBJ2-1; 7 nucleotides match TRBD2. The length of the CDR3 is 15 residues. The germline CDR1 and CDR2 sequences are SEHNR and FQNEAQ (reference sequence). The chain's CDR3 is CASSFLAETYNEQSF. The CDR3 nucleotides are TGTGCCAGCAGCTTTCTAGCGGAGACTTACAATGAGCAGTCCTTC.

The table lists this clonotype with many counts. The chain joins TRBV7-2 to TRBJ2-7, with 10 positions matching TRBD2. CDR3 size: 14 residues. CDR1 SGHTA and CDR2 FQGNSA come from the germline V gene. J lost 7 bases, V lost 2 bases, and 5 bases had no gene match. CDR3 in DNA: TGTGCCAGCAGCTTAAGCGGGGGGGCACGAGAGCAGTACTTC. This gives the protein CASSLSGGAREQYF.

A remark on this clonotype: At one end, the junction sequence differs from germline, possibly due to a read error. The V gene is TRBV5-6, the J gene TRBJ1-2; 7 nucleotides match TRBD1. Looked up from germline, CDR1 is SGHDT and CDR2 is YYEEEE. The CDR3 is made up of 15 amino acids. The CDR3 bases are TGTGCCAGCAGCTTGGAAGTTGAGGGGGCGGCTGGCTACCCCTTC. Its translation is CASSLEVEGAAGYPF.

In its sample, this clonotype was seen many times. The rearrangement uses TRBV28 and TRBJ2-7; D remains ambiguous. Trimming left V 8 bases short and J 3 bases short, with 14 bases between. The CDR3 runs 13 residues. CDR1 is MDHEN, CDR2 SYDVKM, per germline. The CDR3 sequence is CASRPSGIYEQYF. The CDR3 coding sequence is TGTGCCAGCCGACCATCGGGCATCTACGAGCAGTACTTC.

There are many counts of this clonotype. This chain links TRBV20-1 with TRBJ2-7; D is unclear. V lost 4 bases and J lost 3, with 7 bases in between. The CDR3 is 11 amino acids. In germline, CDR1 is DFQATT, CDR2 SNEGSKA (reference sequence). CDR3 amino acids: CSANTVYEQYF. The CDR3 coding sequence is TGCAGTGCTAATACAGTCTACGAGCAGTACTTC.